A single sample is the source of the 2 T cell receptor beta chains below, sequenced in a study of blood T cell repertoires in COVID-19 (dated by TCRdb to the early 2020s). The library was produced with the immunoSEQ multiplex PCR assay. TCRdb mirrors the immuneACCESS table, restricted to in-frame sequences. Some clones are absent from its copies; in checked studies, under half trace to an unresolved V gene, and the reason for the others is unknown. This sample lists about 99,000 clones; around nine tenths were detected once. The ten biggest clones cover over 15% of the sample. Sequenced material: peripheral blood. The receptors stem from a woman older than 75 in a cohort sampled during active COVID-19.

This clone was seen a single time. J is TRBJ2-6 and V is TRBV6-2 or TRBV6-3, with 8 bases matching TRBD1. The V segment lost 2 bases and the J segment 2 bases; nucleotides outside the gene matches: 17. This CDR3 spans 21 amino acids. Germline V gene sequence: CDR1 MNHEY, CDR2 SVGEGT. The CDR3 region is CASSYSLDRGAALAGANVLTF. The CDR3 DNA is TGTGCCAGCAGTTACAGCCTCGACAGGGGTGCAGCTCTGGCTGGGGCCAACGTCCTGACTTTC.

The chain is built from TRBV6-5 and TRBJ2-7; 7 bases line up with TRBD1. From germline, CDR1 is MNHEY and CDR2 SVGAGI. CDR3 length: 14 residues. V shed 6 bases and J 4 bases; nucleotides not matched to a gene: 9. This CDR3 reads CASRTTGIRYEQYF. DNA of the CDR3: TGTGCCAGCAGAACGACAGGGATCCGTTACGAGCAGTACTTC.